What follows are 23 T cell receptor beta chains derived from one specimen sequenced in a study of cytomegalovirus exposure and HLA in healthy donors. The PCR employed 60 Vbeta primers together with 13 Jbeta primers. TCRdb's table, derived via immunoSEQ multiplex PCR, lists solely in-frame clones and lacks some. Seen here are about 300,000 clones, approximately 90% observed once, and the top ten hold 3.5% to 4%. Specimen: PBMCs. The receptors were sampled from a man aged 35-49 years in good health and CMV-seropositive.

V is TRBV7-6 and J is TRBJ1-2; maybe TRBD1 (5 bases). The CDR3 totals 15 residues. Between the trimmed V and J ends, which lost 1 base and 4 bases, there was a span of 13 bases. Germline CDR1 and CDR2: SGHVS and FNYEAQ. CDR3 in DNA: TGTGCCAGCAGCTTAGGGTCCGGCGGGGGCTATGGCTACACCTTC. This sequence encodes CASSLGSGGGYGYTF.

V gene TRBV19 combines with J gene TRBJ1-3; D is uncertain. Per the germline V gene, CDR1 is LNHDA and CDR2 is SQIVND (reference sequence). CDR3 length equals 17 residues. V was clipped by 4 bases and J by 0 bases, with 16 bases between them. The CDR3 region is CASSKRESSSSGNTIYF. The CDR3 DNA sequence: TGTGCCAGTAGTAAAAGGGAGAGTTCGAGCTCTGGAAACACCATATATTTT.

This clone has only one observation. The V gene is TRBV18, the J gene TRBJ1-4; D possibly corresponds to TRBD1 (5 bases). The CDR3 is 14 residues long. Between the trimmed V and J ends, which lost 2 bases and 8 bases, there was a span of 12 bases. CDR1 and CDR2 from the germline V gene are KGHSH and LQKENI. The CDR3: CASSPEGAREKLFF. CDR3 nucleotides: TGTGCCAGCTCACCAGAAGGGGCTCGAGAAAAACTGTTTTTT.

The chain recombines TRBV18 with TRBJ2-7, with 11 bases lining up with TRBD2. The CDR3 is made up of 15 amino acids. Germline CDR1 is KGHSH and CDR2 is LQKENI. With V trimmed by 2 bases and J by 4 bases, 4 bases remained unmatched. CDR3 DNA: TGTGCCAGCTCACCATTCACTAGCGGGAGTTACGAGCAGTACTTC. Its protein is CASSPFTSGSYEQYF.

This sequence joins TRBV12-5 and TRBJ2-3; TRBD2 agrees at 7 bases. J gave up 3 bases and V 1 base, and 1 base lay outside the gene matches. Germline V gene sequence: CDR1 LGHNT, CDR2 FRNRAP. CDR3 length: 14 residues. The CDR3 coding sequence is TGTGCTAGTGGTTTGGGGACTAGAACAGATACGCAGTATTTT. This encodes CASGLGTRTDTQYF.

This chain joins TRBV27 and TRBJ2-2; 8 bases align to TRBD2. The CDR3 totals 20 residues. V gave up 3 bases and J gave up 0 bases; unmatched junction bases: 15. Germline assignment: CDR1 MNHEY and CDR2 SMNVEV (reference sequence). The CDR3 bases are TGTGCCAGCAGTTTCACGGGACTAGGGATTGGTGGGTCGAACACCGGGGAGCTGTTTTTT. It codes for CASSFTGLGIGGSNTGELFF.

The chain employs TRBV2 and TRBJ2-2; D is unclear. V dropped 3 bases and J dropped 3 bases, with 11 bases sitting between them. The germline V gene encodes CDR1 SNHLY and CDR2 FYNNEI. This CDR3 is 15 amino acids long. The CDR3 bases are TGTGCCAGCAGTGACTCATCTAAGTACACCGGGGAGCTGTTTTTT. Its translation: CASSDSSKYTGELFF.

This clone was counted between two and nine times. The CDR3 reads CASSYISGSETQYF. CDR3 DNA sequence: TGTGCCAGCAGCTACATTAGCGGGAGTGAGACCCAGTACTTC. The genes are TRBV5-5 and TRBJ2-5; 9 bases are a match to TRBD2. This CDR3 region has 14 residues. The germline V gene encodes CDR1 SGHKS and CDR2 YYEKEE (reference sequence). J was trimmed by 5 bases and V by 3 bases; bases with no gene match: 5.

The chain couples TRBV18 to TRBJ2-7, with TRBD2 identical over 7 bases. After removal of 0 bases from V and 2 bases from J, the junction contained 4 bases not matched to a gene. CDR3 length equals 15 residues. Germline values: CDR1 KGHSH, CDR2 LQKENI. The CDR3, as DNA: TGTGCCAGCTCACCACCGGGACTAATTACCTACGAGCAGTACTTC. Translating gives CASSPPGLITYEQYF.

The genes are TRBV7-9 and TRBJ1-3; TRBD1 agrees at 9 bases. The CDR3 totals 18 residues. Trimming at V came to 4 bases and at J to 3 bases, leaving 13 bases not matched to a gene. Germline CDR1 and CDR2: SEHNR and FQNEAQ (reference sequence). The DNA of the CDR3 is TGTGCCAGCAGCTCCCCATACACAGACAGGGGGTATGGAAACACCATATATTTT. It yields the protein CASSSPYTDRGYGNTIYF.

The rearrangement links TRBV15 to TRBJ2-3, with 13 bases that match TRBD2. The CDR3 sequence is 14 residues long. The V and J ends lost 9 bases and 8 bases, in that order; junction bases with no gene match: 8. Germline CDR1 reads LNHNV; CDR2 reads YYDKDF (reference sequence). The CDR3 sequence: CATKGLAGDVTQYF. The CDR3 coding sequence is TGTGCCACGAAAGGACTAGCGGGAGACGTTACGCAGTATTTT. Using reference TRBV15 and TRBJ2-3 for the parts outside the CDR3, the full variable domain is DAMVIQNPRYQVTQFGKPVTLSCSQTLNHNVMYWYQQKSSQAPKLLFHYYDKDFNNEADTPDNFQSRRPNTSFCFLDIRSPGLGDTAMYLCATKGLAGDVTQYFGPGTRLTVL.

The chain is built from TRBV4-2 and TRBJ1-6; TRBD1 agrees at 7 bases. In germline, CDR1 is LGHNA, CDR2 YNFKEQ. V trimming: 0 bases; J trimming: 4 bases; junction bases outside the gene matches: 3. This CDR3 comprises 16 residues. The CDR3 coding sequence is TGTGCCAGCAGCCAAGAAGGGGGCCCTTATAATTCACCCCTCCACTTT. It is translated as CASSQEGGPYNSPLHF.

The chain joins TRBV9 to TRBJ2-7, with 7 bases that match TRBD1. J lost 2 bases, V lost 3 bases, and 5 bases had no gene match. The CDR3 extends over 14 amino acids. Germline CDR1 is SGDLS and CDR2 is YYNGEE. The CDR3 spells CASSATGSPYEQYF. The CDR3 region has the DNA TGTGCCAGCAGCGCGACAGGGAGCCCCTACGAGCAGTACTTC.

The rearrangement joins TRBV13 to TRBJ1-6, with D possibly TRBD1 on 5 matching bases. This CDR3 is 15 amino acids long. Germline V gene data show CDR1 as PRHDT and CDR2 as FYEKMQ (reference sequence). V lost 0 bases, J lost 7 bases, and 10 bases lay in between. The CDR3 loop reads CASSLGPGDNSPLHF. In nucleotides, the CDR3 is TGTGCCAGCAGCTTAGGCCCGGGGGACAATTCACCCCTCCACTTT.

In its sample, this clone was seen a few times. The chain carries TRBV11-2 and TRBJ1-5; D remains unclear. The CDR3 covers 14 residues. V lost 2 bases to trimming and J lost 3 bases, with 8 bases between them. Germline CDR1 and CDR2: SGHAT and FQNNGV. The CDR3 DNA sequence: TGTGCCAGCAGCTTAAACGGAGACAATCAGCCCCAGCATTTT. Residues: CASSLNGDNQPQHF.

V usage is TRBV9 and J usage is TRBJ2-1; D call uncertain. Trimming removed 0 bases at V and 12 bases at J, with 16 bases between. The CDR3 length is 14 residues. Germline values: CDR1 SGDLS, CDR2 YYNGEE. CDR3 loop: CASSVATSTRLQFF. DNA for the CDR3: TGTGCCAGCAGCGTAGCTACTTCGACTCGATTGCAGTTCTTC.

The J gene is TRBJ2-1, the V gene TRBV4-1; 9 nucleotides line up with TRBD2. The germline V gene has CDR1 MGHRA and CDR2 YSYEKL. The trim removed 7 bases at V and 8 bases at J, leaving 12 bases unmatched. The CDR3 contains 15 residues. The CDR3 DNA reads TGCGCCAGCAAAGGGGCGGGAGGGCCTATCTATGAGCAGTTCTTC. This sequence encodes CASKGAGGPIYEQFF.

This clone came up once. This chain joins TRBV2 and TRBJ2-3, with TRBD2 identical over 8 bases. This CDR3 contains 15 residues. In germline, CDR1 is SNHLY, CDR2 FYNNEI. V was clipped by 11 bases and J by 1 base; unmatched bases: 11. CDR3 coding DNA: TGTGCCGGCCAGATTTCGACTAGCGGCACAGATACGCAGTATTTT. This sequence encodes CAGQISTSGTDTQYF.

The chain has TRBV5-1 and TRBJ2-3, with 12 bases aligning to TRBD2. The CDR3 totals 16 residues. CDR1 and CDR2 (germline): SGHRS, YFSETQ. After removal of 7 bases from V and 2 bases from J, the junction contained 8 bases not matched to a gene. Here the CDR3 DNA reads TGCGCCAGCTCCCGGACTAGCGGGATCAACACAGATACGCAGTATTTT. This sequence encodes CASSRTSGINTDTQYF.

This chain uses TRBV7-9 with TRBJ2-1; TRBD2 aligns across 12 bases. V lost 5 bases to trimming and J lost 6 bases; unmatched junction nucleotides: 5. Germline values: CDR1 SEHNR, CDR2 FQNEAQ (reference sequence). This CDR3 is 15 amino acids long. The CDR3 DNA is TGTGCCAGCAGCATCCGGACTAGCGGGGCCAATGAGCAGTTCTTC. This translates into CASSIRTSGANEQFF.

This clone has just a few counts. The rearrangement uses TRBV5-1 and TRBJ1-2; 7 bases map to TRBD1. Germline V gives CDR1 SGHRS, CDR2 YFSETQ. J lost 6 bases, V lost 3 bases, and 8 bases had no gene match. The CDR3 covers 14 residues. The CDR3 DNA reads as TGCGCCAGCAGCTGGGGGACAGACCCAGATGGCTACACCTTC. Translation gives CASSWGTDPDGYTF.

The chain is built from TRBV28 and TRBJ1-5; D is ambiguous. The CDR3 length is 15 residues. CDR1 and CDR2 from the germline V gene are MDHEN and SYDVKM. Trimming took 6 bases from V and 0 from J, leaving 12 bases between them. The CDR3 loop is CASSRNKYSNQPQHF. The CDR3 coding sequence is TGTGCCAGCAGCCGCAACAAGTATAGCAATCAGCCCCAGCATTTT.

The CDR3 coding sequence is TGTGCCAGCAGGTTTTCGCGGGAGGGCCGGAATGAGCAGTTCTTC. Encoded protein: CASRFSREGRNEQFF. The chain carries TRBV2 and TRBJ2-1; 9 nucleotides line up with TRBD2. Germline V CDR1 and CDR2: SNHLY, FYNNEI. The CDR3 is 15 amino acids. The V and J ends lost 6 bases and 7 bases, in that order; junction bases with no gene match: 10.